This entry lists 6 T cell receptor beta chains sequenced from one sample in a study of T cell responses to AZD1222 COVID-19 vaccine. The data were produced by immunoSEQ multiplex PCR, yet TCRdb's version contains in-frame clones alone and is incomplete. In the table there are 95,000 to 110,000 clones, over 80% of which are singletons. Sequenced here: peripheral blood, sampled 28 days after the second AZD1222 dose. The receptors shown here come from an adult who received the AZD1222 COVID-19 vaccine.

The chain recombines TRBV7-9 with TRBJ1-1; D is perhaps TRBD1 (6 bases). Trimming shortened V by 5 bases and J by 4 bases, and 17 bases separated the two germline ends. In germline, CDR1 is SEHNR, CDR2 FQNEAQ (reference sequence). CDR3 length equals 15 residues. The CDR3 DNA reads as TGTGCCAGCAGCCGGCGACAGGTAACAGTCACTGAAGCTTTCTTT. Protein: CASSRRQVTVTEAFF.

The chain carries TRBV2 and TRBJ2-1, with D possibly TRBD2 on 5 matching bases. Germline V lookup: CDR1 SNHLY, CDR2 FYNNEI. The CDR3 length is 14 residues. V gave up 7 bases and J gave up 8 bases, with 18 bases separating them. CDR3 amino acids: CASTESRLADEQFF. For the CDR3, the DNA is TGTGCCAGCACTGAGAGCCGGCTAGCCGATGAGCAGTTCTTC.

This CDR3 reads CASLTSVGDIDEQFF. CDR3 coding DNA: TGTGCCAGCCTTACCTCGGTGGGAGATATCGATGAGCAGTTCTTC. The chain joins TRBV11-2 to TRBJ2-1; maybe TRBD2 (5 bases). The CDR3 has 15 residues. In germline, CDR1 is SGHAT, CDR2 FQNNGV. V dropped 8 bases and J dropped 8 bases, with 22 bases sitting between them.

The chain has TRBV7-9 and TRBJ1-1; D gene unclear. The CDR3 spans 13 residues. Trimming shortened V by 3 bases and J by 7 bases, and 12 bases separated the two germline ends. Germline CDR1 is SEHNR and CDR2 is FQNEAQ (reference sequence). The CDR3 spells CASSFPAKSEAFF. The CDR3 DNA follows: TGTGCCAGCAGCTTCCCGGCCAAGAGTGAAGCTTTCTTT.

The chain joins TRBV7-2 to TRBJ1-5; 8 bases fit TRBD1. Germline V gene sequence: CDR1 SGHTA, CDR2 FQGNSA. V trimming: 5 bases; J trimming: 7 bases; junction bases outside the gene matches: 7. The CDR3 runs to 14 residues. The CDR3 here is CASSQGQGMQPQHF. CDR3 in DNA: TGTGCCAGCAGCCAAGGACAGGGAATGCAGCCCCAGCATTTT. The complete variable domain, with remaining parts taken from reference TRBV7-2 and TRBJ1-5, reads GAGVSQSPSNKVTEKGKDVELRCDPISGHTALYWYRQSLGQGLEFLIYFQGNSAPDKSGLPSDRFSAERTGGSVSTLTIQRTQQEDSAVYLCASSQGQGMQPQHFGDGTRLSIL.

The chain uses TRBV15 and TRBJ1-3, with 7 bases matching TRBD1. The trim removed 0 bases at V and 7 bases at J, leaving 6 bases unmatched. The CDR3 contains 15 residues. In germline, CDR1 is LNHNV, CDR2 YYDKDF (reference sequence). The CDR3 coding sequence is TGTGCCACCAGCAGAGACAGGGGGGTTGGGAACACCATATATTTT. Its protein is CATSRDRGVGNTIYF.